The clone carrying this T cell receptor (beta chain) ranks as large (0.1 to 1%). TCRdb's table, derived via immunoSEQ multiplex PCR, lists solely in-frame clones and lacks some. The sample consists of under 55,000 clones, over 75% of them appearing once. The data are from a study of PD-L1 blockade in urothelial cancer. Study at large: In terms of prior chemotherapy, patients had received 0 to 3 regimens.

This CDR3 comprises 14 residues. J lost 7 bases, V lost 6 bases, and 8 bases had no gene match. Germline V gene data show CDR1 as MNHEY and CDR2 as SVGAGI. The sample in question was PBMCs, obtained around atezolizumab (anti-PD-L1) treatment. The clonotype was recovered from a man aged 40-49 years with urothelial cancer. This chain uses TRBV6-5 with TRBJ2-2, with TRBD1 identical over 7 bases. The CDR3 DNA reads TGTGCCAGCAGCCACGGGACAGTCGGCGGGGAGCTGTTTTTT. Its protein is CASSHGTVGGELFF.